A single T cell receptor (beta chain) is shown here with its context. Its cognate antigen is unknown. This specimen comes from a study of cytomegalovirus exposure and HLA in healthy donors. Whole-study context: A prior analysis found about 120 million unique TCR beta sequences from some 190 million T cells. Study-level findings and limits: Cytomegalovirus status was reportedly diagnosed by the classifier with high specificity and sensitivity. In a later analysis, HLA-C alleles had the fewest associated TCRs, DRB1 alleles the most. Apparent HLA restriction characterized most CMV-associated TCR beta chains in a later analysis.

The CDR3 spans 16 residues. V gave up 4 bases and J gave up 4 bases; unmatched junction bases: 11. Germline V gene lookup returns CDR1 MDHEN and CDR2 SYDVKM. The PCR contained 60 Vbeta and 13 Jbeta primers. Sequenced by immunoSEQ multiplex PCR; TCRdb stores in-frame clones only, minus some. The table shows some 150,000 clones, with over 80% occurring only once. V is TRBV28 and J is TRBJ2-7; 9 bases fit TRBD2. The source is a woman between 50 and 59 years old in good health and CMV-seropositive. Input material: PBMCs. CDR3: CASSSRSSGTWYEQYF. The CDR3 DNA reads as TGTGCCAGCAGTTCCCGTTCTAGCGGGACATGGTACGAGCAGTACTTC.